Described below is a single T cell receptor (beta chain) sequence and its context. Followed longitudinally, the Seattle patients had been enrolled during active infection. The sample originates from a study of blood T cell repertoires in COVID-19. As for the study in general: Samples taken during acute and convalescent COVID-19 were collected in the United States, Italy and Spain. T cells, B-cell-depleted T cells, or PBMCs supplied cDNA or gDNA.

The CDR3 is made up of 14 amino acids. Germline V CDR1 and CDR2: LNHDA, SQIVND (reference sequence). V lost 3 bases to trimming and J lost 1 base, with 7 bases between them. Authors' data handling: Amplification with reference gene primers provided the estimates of nucleated cell counts. Sequenced by immunoSEQ multiplex PCR; TCRdb stores in-frame clones only, minus some. D and trimming were read from the DNA, whereas the V and J calls and clone size are those reported in that table. The sample gives about 290,000 clones, 89% of which show up once; around 10% is in the top ten. This TCR derives from a woman younger than 45 with COVID-19, enrolled during active disease. This chain uses TRBV19 with TRBJ1-5, with unresolved D. Sequenced input: peripheral blood. The CDR3 loop is CASSITASNQPQHF. The CDR3 nucleotides are TGTGCCAGTAGTATCACCGCGAGCAATCAGCCCCAGCATTTT.